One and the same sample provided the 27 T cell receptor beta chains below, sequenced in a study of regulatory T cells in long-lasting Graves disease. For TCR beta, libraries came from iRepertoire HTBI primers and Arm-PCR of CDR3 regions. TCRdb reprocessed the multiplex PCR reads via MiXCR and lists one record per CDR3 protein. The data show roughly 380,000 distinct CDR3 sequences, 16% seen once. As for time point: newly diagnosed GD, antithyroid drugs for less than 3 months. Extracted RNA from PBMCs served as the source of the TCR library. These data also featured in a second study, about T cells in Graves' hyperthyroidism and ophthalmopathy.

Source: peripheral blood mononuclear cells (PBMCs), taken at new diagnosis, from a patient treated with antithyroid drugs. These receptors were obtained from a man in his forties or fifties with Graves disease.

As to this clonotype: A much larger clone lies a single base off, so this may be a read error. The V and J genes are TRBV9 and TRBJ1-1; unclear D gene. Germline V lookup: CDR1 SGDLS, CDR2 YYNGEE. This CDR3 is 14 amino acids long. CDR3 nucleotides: TGTGCCACCAGCCCTTGGGTCGGAGGCACTGGAGCTTTCTTT. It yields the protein CATSPWVGGTGAFF. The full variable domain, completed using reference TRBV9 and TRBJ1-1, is DSGVTQTPKHLITATGQRVTLRCSPRSGDLSVYWYQQSLDQGLQFLIQYYNGEERAKGNILERFSAQQFPDLHSELNLSSLELGDSALYFCATSPWVGGTGAFFGQGTRLTVV.

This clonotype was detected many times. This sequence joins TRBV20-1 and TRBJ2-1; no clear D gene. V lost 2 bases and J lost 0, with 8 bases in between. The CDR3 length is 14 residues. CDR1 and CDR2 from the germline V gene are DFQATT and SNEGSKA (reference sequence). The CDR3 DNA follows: TGCAGTGCTAGACAGGTTTACTCCTACAATGAGCAGTTCTTC. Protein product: CSARQVYSYNEQFF.

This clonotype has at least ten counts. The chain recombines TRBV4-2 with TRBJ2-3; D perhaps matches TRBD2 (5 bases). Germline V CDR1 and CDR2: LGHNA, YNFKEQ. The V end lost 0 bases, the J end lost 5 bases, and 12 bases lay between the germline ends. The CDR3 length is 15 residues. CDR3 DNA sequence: TGTGCCAGCAGCCAAGAGGCTAGCCAGGAAGATACGCAGTATTTT. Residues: CASSQEASQEDTQYF.

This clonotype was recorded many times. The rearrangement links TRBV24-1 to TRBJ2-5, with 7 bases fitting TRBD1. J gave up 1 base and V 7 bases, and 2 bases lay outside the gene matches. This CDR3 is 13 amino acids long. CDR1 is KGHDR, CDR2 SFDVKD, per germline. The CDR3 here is CATSGDSQETQYF. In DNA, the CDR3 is TGTGCCACCAGCGGGGACAGCCAAGAGACCCAGTACTTC.

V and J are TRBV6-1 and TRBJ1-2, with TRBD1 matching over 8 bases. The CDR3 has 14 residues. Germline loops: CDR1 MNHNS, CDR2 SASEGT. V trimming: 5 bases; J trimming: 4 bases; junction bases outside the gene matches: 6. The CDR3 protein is CASSTGGGGYGYTF. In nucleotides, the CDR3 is TGTGCCAGCAGTACAGGGGGAGGCGGCTATGGCTACACCTTC.

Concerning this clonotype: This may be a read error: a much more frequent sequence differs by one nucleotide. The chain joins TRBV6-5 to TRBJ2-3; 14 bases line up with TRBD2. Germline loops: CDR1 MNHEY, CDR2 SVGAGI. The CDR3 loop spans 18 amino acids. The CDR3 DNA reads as TGTGCCAGCGGTTACAGGGGGCAGGGACTAGCGGGGGCAGATACGCAGTATTTT. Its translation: CASGYRGQGLAGADTQYF.

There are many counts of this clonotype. Written as DNA, the CDR3 is TGCAGTGCCACGGACAGGGAGCCCTACGAGCAGTACTTC. This gives the protein CSATDREPYEQYF. This chain links TRBV20-1 with TRBJ2-7; TRBD1 matches 8 bases. Germline CDR1 DFQATT, CDR2 SNEGSKA (reference sequence). Trimming cost V 6 bases and J 2 bases; bases outside gene matches: 6. The CDR3 has 13 amino acids.

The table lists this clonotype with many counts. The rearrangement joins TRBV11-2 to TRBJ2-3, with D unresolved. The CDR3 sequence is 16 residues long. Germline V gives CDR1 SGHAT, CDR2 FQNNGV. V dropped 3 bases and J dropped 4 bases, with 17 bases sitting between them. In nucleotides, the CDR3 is TGTGCCAGCAGCTTCAGTACCGGAAGTTGGGCAGATACGCAGTATTTT. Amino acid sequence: CASSFSTGSWADTQYF.

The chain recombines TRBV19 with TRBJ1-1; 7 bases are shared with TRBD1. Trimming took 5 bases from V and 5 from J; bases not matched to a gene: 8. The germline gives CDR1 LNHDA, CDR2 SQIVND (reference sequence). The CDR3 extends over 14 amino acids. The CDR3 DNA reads TGTGCCAGTAGTCCCAGGGGGGCGGGGACTGAAGCTTTCTTT. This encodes CASSPRGAGTEAFF.

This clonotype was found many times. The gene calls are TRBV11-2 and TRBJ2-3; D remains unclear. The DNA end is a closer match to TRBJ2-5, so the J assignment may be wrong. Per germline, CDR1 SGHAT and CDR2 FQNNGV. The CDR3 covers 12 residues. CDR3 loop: CASSLERLTQYF. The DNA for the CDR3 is TGTGCCAGCAGCTTAGAACGTCTAACCCAGTACTTC.

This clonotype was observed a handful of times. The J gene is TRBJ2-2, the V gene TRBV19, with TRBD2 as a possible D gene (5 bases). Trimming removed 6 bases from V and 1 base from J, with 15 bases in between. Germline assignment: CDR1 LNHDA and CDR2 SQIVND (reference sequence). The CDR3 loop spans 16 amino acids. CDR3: CASSNPGKQNTGELFF. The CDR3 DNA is TGTGCCAGTAGCAACCCGGGAAAGCAGAACACCGGGGAGCTGTTTTTT.

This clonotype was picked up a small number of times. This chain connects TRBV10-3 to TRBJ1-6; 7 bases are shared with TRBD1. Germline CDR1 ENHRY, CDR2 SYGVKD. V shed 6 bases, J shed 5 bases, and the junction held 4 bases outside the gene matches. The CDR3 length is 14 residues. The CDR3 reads CAIRTGLDNSPLHF. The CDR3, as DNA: TGTGCCATCAGGACAGGGTTGGATAATTCACCCCTCCACTTT.

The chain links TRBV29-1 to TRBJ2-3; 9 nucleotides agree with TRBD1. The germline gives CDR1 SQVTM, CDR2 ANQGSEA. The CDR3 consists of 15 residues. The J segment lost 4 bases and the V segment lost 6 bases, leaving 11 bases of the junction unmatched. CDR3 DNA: TGCAGCGTCCTGAGGGACAGGGAGGCTCCAGATACGCAGTATTTT. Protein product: CSVLRDREAPDTQYF.

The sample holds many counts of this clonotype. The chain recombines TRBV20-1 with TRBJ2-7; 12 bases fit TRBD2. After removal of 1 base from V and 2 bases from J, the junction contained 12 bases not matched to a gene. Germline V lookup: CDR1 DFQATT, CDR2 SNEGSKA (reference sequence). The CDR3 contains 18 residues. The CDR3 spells CSARAYGLAGRNTYEQYF. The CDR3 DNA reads TGCAGTGCTAGAGCTTACGGACTAGCGGGAAGGAATACCTACGAGCAGTACTTC.

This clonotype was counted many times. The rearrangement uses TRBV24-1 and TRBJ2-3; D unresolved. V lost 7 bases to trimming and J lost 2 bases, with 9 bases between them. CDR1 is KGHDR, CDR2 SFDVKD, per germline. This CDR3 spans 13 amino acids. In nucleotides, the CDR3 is TGTGCCACCAGCCGACCCCTCACAGATACGCAGTATTTT. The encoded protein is CATSRPLTDTQYF.

The CDR3, as DNA: TGTGCCAGCAGCTTAGTCGGCCAGGGGGCTCCCTCCTCCTACGAGCAGTACTTC. Translation: CASSLVGQGAPSSYEQYF. V usage is TRBV7-9 and J usage is TRBJ2-7; 8 nucleotides line up with TRBD1. The CDR3 has 18 residues. CDR1 and CDR2 from the germline V gene are SEHNR and FQNEAQ (reference sequence). J lost 0 bases, V lost 1 base, and 11 bases had no gene match.

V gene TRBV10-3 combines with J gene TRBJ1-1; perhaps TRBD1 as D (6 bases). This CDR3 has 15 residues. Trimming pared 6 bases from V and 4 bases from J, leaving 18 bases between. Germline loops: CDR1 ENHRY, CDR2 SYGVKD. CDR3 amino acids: CAIRKTDGGGTEAFF. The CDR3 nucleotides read TGTGCCATCAGAAAAACAGACGGGGGCGGCACTGAAGCTTTCTTT.

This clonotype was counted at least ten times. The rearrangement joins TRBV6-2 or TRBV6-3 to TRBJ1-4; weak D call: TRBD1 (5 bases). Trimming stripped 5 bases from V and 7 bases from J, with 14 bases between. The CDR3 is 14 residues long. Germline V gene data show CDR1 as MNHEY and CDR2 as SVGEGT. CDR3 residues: CASSPTGPGEKLFF. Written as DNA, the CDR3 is TGTGCCAGCAGTCCAACAGGACCCGGTGAAAAACTGTTTTTT.

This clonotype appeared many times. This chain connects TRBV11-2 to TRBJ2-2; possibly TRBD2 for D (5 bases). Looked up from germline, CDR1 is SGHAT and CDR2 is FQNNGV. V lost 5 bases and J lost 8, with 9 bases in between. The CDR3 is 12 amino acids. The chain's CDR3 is CASSEAVGELFF. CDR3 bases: TGTGCCAGCAGCGAAGCGGTAGGGGAGCTGTTTTTT.

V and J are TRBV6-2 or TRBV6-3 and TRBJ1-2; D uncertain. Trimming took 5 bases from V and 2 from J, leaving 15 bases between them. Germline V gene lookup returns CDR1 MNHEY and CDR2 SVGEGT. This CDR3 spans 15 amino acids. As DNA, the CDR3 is TGTGCCAGCAGTGATTGGACGGGCCCGAACTATGGCTACACCTTC. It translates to CASSDWTGPNYGYTF.

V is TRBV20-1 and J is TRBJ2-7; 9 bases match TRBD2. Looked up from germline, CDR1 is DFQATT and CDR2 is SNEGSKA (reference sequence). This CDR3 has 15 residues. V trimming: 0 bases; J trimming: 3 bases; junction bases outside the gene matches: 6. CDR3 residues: CSARDAGGSIYEQYF. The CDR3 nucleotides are TGCAGTGCTAGAGACGCGGGGGGGTCTATCTACGAGCAGTACTTC.

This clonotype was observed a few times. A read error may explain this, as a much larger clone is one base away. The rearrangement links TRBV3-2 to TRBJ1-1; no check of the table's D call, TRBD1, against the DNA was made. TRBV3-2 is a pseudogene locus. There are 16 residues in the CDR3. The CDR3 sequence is CANSQTDRMGNTEAFF. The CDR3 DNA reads TGTGCCAACAGCCAAACGGACAGGATGGGGAACACTGAAGCTTTCTTT.

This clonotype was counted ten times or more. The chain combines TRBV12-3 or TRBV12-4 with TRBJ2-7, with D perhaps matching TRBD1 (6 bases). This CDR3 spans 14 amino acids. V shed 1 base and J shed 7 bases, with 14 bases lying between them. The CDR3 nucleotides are TGTGCCAGCAGTTTAGTAACAGGGTTGGGAGAGCAGTACTTC. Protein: CASSLVTGLGEQYF.

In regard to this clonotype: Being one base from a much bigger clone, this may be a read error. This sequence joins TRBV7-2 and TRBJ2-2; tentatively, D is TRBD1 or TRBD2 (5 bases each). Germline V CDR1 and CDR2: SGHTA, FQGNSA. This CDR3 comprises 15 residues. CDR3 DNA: TGTGCCAGCGGACCGAGGGGCGCGGGCACCGGGGAGCTGTCTTTT. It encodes CASGPRGAGTGELSF. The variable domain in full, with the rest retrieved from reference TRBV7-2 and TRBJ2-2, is GAGVSQSPSNKVTEKGKDVELRCDPISGHTALYWYRQSLGQGLEFLIYFQGNSAPDKSGLPSDRFSAERTGGSVSTLTIQRTQQEDSAVYLCASGPRGAGTGELSFGEGSRLTVL.

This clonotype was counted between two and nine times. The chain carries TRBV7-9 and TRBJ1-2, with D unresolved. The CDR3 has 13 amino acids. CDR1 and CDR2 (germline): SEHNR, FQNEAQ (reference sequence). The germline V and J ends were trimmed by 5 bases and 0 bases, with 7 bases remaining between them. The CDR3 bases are TGTGCCAGCAGCGCGGGAGCTAACTATGGCTACACCTTC. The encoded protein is CASSAGANYGYTF.

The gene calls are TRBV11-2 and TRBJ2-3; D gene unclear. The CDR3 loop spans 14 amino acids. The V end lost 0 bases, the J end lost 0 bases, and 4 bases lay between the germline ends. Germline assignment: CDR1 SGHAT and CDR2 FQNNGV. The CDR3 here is CASSLDTSTDTQYF. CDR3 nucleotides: TGTGCCAGCAGCTTAGACACGAGCACAGATACGCAGTATTTT.

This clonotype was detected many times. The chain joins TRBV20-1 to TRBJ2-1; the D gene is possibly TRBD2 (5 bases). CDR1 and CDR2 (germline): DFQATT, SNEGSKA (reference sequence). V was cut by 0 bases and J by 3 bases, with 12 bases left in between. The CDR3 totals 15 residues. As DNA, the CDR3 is TGCAGTGCTAGAGAGACGCACCGGGACTACAATGAGCAGTTCTTC. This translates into CSARETHRDYNEQFF.